This T cell receptor (beta chain) was observed in a study of cytomegalovirus exposure and HLA in healthy donors listed by TCRdb under 2017. In terms of the full investigation: In an earlier analysis of approximately 500 of the donors, around 290 Gb of sequence data and 90 million to 130 million unique TCR beta sequences from about 190 million T cells were reported. Along with the approximately 650-subject first cohort, a separate validation cohort of over a hundred different subjects was used. Because of strong linkage in the cohort, a handful of DR-DQ haplotypes were treated as single units for association and clustering. The genetic ancestry cluster associated with self-reported Caucasian donors included over 65% of the roughly 360 genotyped donors. To study patterns of TCR occurrence, a later analysis re-analyzed previously published TCR beta repertoires from 550 to 800 donors and added high-resolution HLA genotyping. Among some 400 genotyped donors of the cohort, an average of around 240,000 unique TCR beta nucleotide sequences were sequenced per donor, approximately 20% of them non-productive. The study aimed to test whether signatures of past pathogen exposure could be identified by cataloging public T cell receptors. Typing coverage varied by locus: roughly 629-640 donors for A, B, C, DRB1 and DQB1; roughly 500 for DQA1; 606 for DPA1; roughly 450 for DPB1. The later analysis used no new phenotypic data to find candidate immune exposures, relying instead on TCR beta sequences and their occurrence across donors. The T cell repertoires of some 670 subjects were profiled by immunosequencing and related to cytomegalovirus serostatus. Genome-wide SNP genotypes for about 65% of the roughly 700 donors were used in a later genetic analysis, which treated that subset as a discovery cohort. An earlier analysis of some 600 of the donors applied high-throughput TCR beta sequencing to assess whether each TCR beta V gene segment acted as functional or pseudogenic. An early release that covered fewer than 800 HLA-typed donors contained about 300 gigabases of sequencing data and 70 million to 100 million unique TCR sequences. HLA typing included class I and class II loci at four-digit resolution. Every discovery cohort repertoire had been produced on one sequencing platform. Donor age, sex, ethnicity and CMV serostatus were compiled alongside the repertoire data. High-throughput TCR immunosequencing, statistical association of individual TCRs with disease status, and machine learning were combined to predict cytomegalovirus infection status.

The library was built by means of the immunoSEQ multiplex PCR assay. For the multiplex PCR, a mixture combining 60 forward primers for TCR Vbeta segments and 13 reverse primers for TCR Jbeta segments was used. The CDR3 region of rearranged TCR beta genes was amplified from genomic DNA by a multiplex PCR assay. The Illumina HiSeq System was used to sequence the amplified TCR beta libraries as 87-base-pair reads. In the authors' own workflow: Across the 500 to 850 repertoires, a later analysis counted 60 million to 90 million unique TCR beta chains, 8.5 million to 12 million of which were shared by at least two donors. Raw reads were error-corrected and collapsed into unique sequences by a nearest-neighbor algorithm in which closely related sequences were merged to remove PCR and sequencing errors. Alignment of CDR3 sequences to IMGT reference sequences was used to assign V, D and J gene segments. For a sequence to be retained, a match of at least six nucleotides to both a V gene segment and a J gene segment was required. A rearrangement counted as productive if the CDR3 had no stop codons and remained in frame with V and J, and every other rearrangement counted as non-productive. CDR3 was defined by IMGT convention, running from the second conserved V-encoded cysteine to the conserved J-encoded phenylalanine. In an earlier analysis of around 640 of the donors, sequences lacking an unambiguous match to a single V gene segment were excluded. An earlier analysis of some 610 of the donors called V segments functional above 56.7% productive rearrangements and segregating when the between-donor standard deviation exceeded 5%. A statistical classification framework was built for diagnosing cytomegalovirus status from the catalog of TCR beta chain sequences. In a later analysis, V and J genes were assigned by comparing TCR nucleotide sequences against IMGT/GENE-DB human TR gene sequences. Using the TCRdist pipeline, a later analysis assigned CDR3 sequences along with most-parsimonious VDJ recombination scenarios. In a later analysis, each TCR beta chain was defined by its CDR3 amino acid sequence together with its V-gene family, and reads without a unique V-gene family were excluded. As a way to deal with suspected cross-contamination and a sequencing artifact, a later analysis dropped more than 500 nucleotide sequences that were highly shared and had low generation probability. A later analysis calculated a clonal expansion index for each public chain from normalized within-repertoire ranks of inferred template counts. In a later analysis, generation probabilities were computed with a VDJ recombination model fitted to out-of-frame rearrangements, and the resulting probabilities were checked against IGoR. A later analysis scored TCR-TCR, TCR-HLA and TCR-CMV co-occurrence with hypergeometric tests, applying a repertoire-size bias correction to TCR pairs. False discovery rates were estimated in a later analysis by permuting HLA or CMV assignments 20 times. In a later analysis, co-occurring TCRs were grouped using DBSCAN, with TCRdist sequence similarity added in when clustering inside HLA-allele-positive subsets. Co-occurrence clustering excluded repertoires with fewer than 30,000 or more than 120,000 public chains, plus five with anomalous nucleotide sharing. TCRdb's version of the immuneACCESS table is confined to in-frame rearrangements and falls short of the full clone set. An unresolved V gene accounts for under half of the shortfall where checked; the remainder is of unknown origin. V, J and clone size are those of that table, while D and trimming were read from the DNA. For this sample there are approximately 72,000 clones; approximately 70% appear just once. The ten largest clonotypes hold less than 25% of the sample.

Results the study describes overall, beyond this receptor: Only TCR beta chains were sequenced in this cohort, and the absence of alpha or paired-chain data limited detectable features. An association between a missense DCLRE1C variant and V-gene and J-gene trimming of TCR beta chains was found in a later genetic analysis and replicated in an independent cohort. Because the 87-base-pair reads could not distinguish some IMGT-functional V segments, including TRBV6-2 and TRBV6-3, those segments were excluded. The authors suggested that the approach could potentially be extended to other disease states and immunological phenotypes. The sequencing pipeline was judged likely to have produced a cluster of highly shared sequence variants as a technical artifact. The study gave a list of over 150 TCR beta chains associated with cytomegalovirus. A few of the identified cytomegalovirus-associated TCR beta chains were confirmed in vitro to be specific for cytomegalovirus antigens. In a later analysis, HLA-associated TCR beta chains were found to be more clonally expanded and to have lower generation probabilities than equally common non-associated chains. CMV serostatus was the only immune exposure information available for the cohort. Linkage disequilibrium might explain the correlated functional status among segregating V segments, but an unknown experimental factor could not be ruled out. Strong co-occurrence of HLA alleles, especially DR and DQ, made assigning TCR associations to individual alleles difficult. A further reported finding was that TCR beta sequences accurately predicted the HLA-A and HLA-B alleles for most subjects in the first cohort. Compared with the approximately 710-donor mean, donors in an Asian-associated ancestry cluster had fewer N-insertions in productive TCRs, according to a later genetic analysis. Because some donors lacked HLA typing at each locus, the association tests relied only on the typed subset. Most TCR sequences were seen in very few donors, while some public TCRs were found in many individuals. In an earlier analysis of fewer than 750 of the donors, most TCR beta V segments were observed in productive rearrangements about 87% or about 30% of the time, broadly matching IMGT annotations. In a later analysis, some 18,000 TCR beta sequences were associated with specific HLA alleles at a false discovery rate of 0.05. A later analysis found that most CMV-associated TCR beta chains appeared HLA-restricted, with HLA associations seemingly driven largely by CMV exposure. Presence/absence analyses assumed roughly uniform sequencing depth across donors, an assumption that may not hold. Several of the top co-occurrence clusters appeared to be linked to parvovirus B19, influenza, CMV and Epstein-Barr virus, according to a later analysis. Cytomegalovirus status was reported to be diagnosed by the classifier with high specificity and sensitivity in both the original and validation cohorts. In a later analysis, the rate of TCR association differed among HLA loci, with DRB1 alleles having the most associated TCRs and HLA-C alleles having the fewest. The earlier analysis of about 600 of the donors excluded 15 to 20 rarely observed V segments, including chromosome 9 orphons, because counts were too low.

Details on this clone: Its antigen target is currently unknown. No per-base quality is available; no much larger clone lies one base away.

As encoded in the germline V gene (reference sequence), CDR1 is SGHKS while CDR2 is YYEKEE. The germline ends are 10 bases apart after V is trimmed by 1 base and J by 11 bases. The CDR3 covers 13 residues, taking in both the cysteine and the phenylalanine. Of all the DNA, just the CDR3 is kept, 39 bases in frame from base 1. The cohort consisted of 600 to 750 healthy bone marrow donors. At the time of sampling, all cohort members were nominally healthy, though unrecorded immune exposures were likely present. The donor tested CMV seropositive, placing the donor among the 289 seropositive members of the cohort. Each donor provided a peripheral blood sample, and peripheral blood mononuclear cells were used for TCR beta sequencing. The Qiagen DNeasy Blood Extraction Kit was used to extract genomic DNA from the blood cell samples.

The sequence derives from a man aged 35 to 55 in good health and CMV-seropositive. The V and J segments used are TRBV5-5 and TRBJ1-6; the D gene is possibly TRBD1, with 5 bases matching. The sequencing sample was made of PBMCs. In nucleotides, the sequence is TGTGCCAGCAGCTTGAGCTCGGGGGCACCCCTCCACTTT. This gives the protein CASSLSSGAPLHF.